This T cell receptor beta chain is drawn from a study of regulatory T cells in long-lasting Graves disease. The time point is: newly diagnosed GD, antithyroid drugs for less than 3 months. From RNA extracted from PBMCs, the TCR library was made. CDR1 and CDR2 from the germline V gene are SGHTA and FQGNSA. The CDR3 extends over 16 amino acids. Trimming took off 6 bases at V and 0 bases at J, with 15 bases between the two ends. Combining iRepertoire HTBI primers with Arm-PCR of CDR3 regions, the authors built TCR beta libraries. TCRdb re-analysed the multiplex PCR reads in MiXCR, keeping a single row per CDR3 protein. Here the sample spans 560,000 or so distinct CDR3 sequences, about 16% being singletons. This sample was also put to use in a study of T cells in Graves' hyperthyroidism and ophthalmopathy. That work adds: Among clonotypes expanded in thyroid above 0.001, most were also found in blood.

The sequencing used peripheral blood mononuclear cells (PBMCs), collected at new diagnosis, from a patient treated with antithyroid drugs. The source of this sequence is a young man with Graves disease. This sequence joins TRBV7-2 and TRBJ2-1, with a weak D call TRBD2 (6 bases). Here the CDR3 reads CASSEGGVSSYNEQFF. The CDR3 DNA follows: TGTGCCAGCAGTGAAGGAGGGGTCTCCTCCTACAATGAGCAGTTCTTC.